The entry below gives a single T cell receptor beta chain sequence along with its context. Its matching antigen is unknown. This specimen belongs to a study of PD-1 blockade in classical Hodgkin lymphoma. Looking at the study overall: Patients received nivolumab 3 mg/kg intravenously every 2 weeks. Study results and limitations: Individuals initiating nivolumab under 1 year after ASCT were excluded. What drove the repertoire differences, possibly disease activity or prior therapy, has not been defined. The diversity seen at baseline in complete responders resembled that of newly diagnosed patients.

All trial patients relapsed after autologous stem cell transplantation. Only in-frame clones appear in the TCRdb table, and some are missing; sequencing was by immunoSEQ multiplex PCR. The table includes 100,000 to 130,000 clones, 80% to 90% detected once. Trimming stripped 0 bases from V and 8 bases from J, with 9 bases between. CDR1 and CDR2 (germline): SGHNT, YYREEE (reference sequence). The CDR3 length is 13 residues. The V call is TRBV5-4, the J call TRBJ2-1, with no clear D. The source of this sequence is a human donor with classical Hodgkin lymphoma. Specimen: peripheral blood mononuclear cells (PBMCs), collected before the second cycle of nivolumab. The CDR3 bases are TGTGCCAGCAGCTTGGTCCGTAACGATGAGCAGTTCTTC. Translating gives CASSLVRNDEQFF.